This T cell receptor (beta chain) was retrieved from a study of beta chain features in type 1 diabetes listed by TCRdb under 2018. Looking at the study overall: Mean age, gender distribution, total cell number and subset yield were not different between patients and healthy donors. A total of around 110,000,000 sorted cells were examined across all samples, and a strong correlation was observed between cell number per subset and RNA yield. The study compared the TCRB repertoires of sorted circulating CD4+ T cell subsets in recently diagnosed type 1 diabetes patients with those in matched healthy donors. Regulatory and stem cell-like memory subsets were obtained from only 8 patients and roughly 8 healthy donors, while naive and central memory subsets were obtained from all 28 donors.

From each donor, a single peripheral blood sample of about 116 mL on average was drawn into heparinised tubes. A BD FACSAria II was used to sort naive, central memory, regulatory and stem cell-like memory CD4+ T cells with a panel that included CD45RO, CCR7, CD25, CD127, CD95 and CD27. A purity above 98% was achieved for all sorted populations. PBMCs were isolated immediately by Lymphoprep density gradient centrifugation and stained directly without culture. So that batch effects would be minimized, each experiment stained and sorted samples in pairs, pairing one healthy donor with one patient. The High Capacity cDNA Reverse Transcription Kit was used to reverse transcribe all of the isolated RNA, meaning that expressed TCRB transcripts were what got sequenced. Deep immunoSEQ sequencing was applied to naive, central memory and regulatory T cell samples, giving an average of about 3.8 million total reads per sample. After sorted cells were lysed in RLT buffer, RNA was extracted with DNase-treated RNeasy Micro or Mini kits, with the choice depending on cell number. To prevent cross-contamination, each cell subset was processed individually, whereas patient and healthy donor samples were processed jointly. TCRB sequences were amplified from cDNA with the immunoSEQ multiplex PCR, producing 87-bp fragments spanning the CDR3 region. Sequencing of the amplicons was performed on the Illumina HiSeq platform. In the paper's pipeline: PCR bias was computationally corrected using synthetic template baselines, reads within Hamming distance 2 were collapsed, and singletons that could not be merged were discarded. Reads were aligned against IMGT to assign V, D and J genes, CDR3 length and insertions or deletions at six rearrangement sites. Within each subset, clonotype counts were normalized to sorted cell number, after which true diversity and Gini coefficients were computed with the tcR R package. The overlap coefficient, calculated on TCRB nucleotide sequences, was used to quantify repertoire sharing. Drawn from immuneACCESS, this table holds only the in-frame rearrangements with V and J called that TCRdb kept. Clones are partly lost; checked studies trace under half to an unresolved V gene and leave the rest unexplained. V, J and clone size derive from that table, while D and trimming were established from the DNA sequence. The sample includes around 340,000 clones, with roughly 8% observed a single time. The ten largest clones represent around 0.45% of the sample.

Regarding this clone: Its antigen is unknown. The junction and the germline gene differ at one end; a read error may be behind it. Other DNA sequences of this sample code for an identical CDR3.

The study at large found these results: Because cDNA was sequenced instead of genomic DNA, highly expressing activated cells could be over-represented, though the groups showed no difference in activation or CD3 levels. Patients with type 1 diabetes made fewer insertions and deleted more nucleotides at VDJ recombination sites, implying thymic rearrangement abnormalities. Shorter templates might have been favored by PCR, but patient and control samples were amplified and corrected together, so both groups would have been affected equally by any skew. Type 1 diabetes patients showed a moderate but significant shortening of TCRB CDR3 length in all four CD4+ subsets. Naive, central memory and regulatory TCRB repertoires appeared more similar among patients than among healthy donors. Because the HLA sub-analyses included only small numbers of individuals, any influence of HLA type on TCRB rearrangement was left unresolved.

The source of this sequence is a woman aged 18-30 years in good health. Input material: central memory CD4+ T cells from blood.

The base sequence is TGTGCCACCAGCAGAGCGTGGGCAACTGGAGCCAACGTCCTGACTTTC. Translated, this is CATSRAWATGANVLTF. The rearranged chain carries TRBV15 and TRBJ2-6; no D gene is confidently identified. From a lookup of the germline V gene (reference sequence), CDR1 and CDR2 are LNHNV and YYDKDF. The CDR3 spans 16 residues, from the cysteine through the phenylalanine. Here the CDR3 DNA is all that survives: 48 bases in frame from base 1.